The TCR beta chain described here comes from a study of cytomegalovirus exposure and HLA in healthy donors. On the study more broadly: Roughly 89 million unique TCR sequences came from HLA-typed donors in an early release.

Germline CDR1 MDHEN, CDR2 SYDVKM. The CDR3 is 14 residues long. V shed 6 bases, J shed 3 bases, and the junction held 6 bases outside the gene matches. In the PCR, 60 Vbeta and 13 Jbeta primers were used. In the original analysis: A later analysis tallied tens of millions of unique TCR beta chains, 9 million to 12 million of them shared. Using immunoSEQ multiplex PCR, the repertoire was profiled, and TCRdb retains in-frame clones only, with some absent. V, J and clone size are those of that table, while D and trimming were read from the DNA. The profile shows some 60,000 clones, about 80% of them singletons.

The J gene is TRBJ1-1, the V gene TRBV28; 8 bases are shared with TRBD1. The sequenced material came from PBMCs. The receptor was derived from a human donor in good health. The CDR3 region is CASRPLQGDTEAFF. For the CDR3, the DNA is TGTGCCAGCAGACCTCTACAGGGGGACACTGAAGCTTTCTTT.